This passage covers 22 T cell receptor beta chains from one sample sequenced in a study of blood T cell repertoires in COVID-19. TCRdb keeps only in-frame clones here, not all; method: immunoSEQ multiplex PCR. The sample shows 300,000 to 450,000 clones, about 90% of them seen only once. Sequenced sample: PBMCs or T cells enriched from blood (not recorded which). Every receptor here comes from a woman aged 25 to 45 who had been exposed to COVID-19.

The chain recombines TRBV10-2 with TRBJ1-1; a weak D match, TRBD1 (6 bases). V was trimmed by 7 bases and J by 4 bases, leaving 16 bases between them. Germline CDR1 reads WSHSY; CDR2 reads SAAADI. The CDR3 runs to 14 residues. The CDR3: CASIMAGEGTEAFF. CDR3 nucleotide sequence: TGCGCCAGCATTATGGCAGGGGAAGGCACTGAAGCTTTCTTT.

This rearrangement joins TRBV18 to TRBJ1-5, with TRBD1 matching 9 bases. This CDR3 comprises 14 residues. V was clipped by 7 bases and J by 1 base; unmatched bases: 2. Per germline, CDR1 KGHSH and CDR2 LQKENI. The CDR3 reads CASCDRGSNQPQHF. The CDR3 DNA follows: TGTGCCAGCTGCGACAGGGGGAGCAATCAGCCCCAGCATTTT.

The genes are TRBV6-5 and TRBJ2-1; D is undetermined. V was trimmed by 6 bases and J by 5 bases, leaving 14 bases between them. CDR1 MNHEY and CDR2 SVGAGI come from the germline V gene. The CDR3 has 14 residues. Written as DNA, the CDR3 is TGTGCCAGCAGCTTGTTGCGGAAGGACAATGAGCAGTTCTTC. Translating gives CASSLLRKDNEQFF.

This sequence joins TRBV27 and TRBJ2-5; tentatively, D is TRBD2 (6 bases). The CDR3 is made up of 16 amino acids. Germline CDR1 is MNHEY and CDR2 is SMNVEV (reference sequence). V lost 4 bases and J lost 3, with 18 bases in between. CDR3 loop: CASSSLGGRGEETQYF. CDR3 in DNA: TGTGCCAGCAGTTCCCTCGGAGGGAGAGGGGAAGAGACCCAGTACTTC.

The chain uses TRBV9 and TRBJ2-7; a possible D gene is TRBD1 (5 bases). Germline CDR1 reads SGDLS; CDR2 reads YYNGEE. The germline V and J ends were trimmed by 3 bases and 4 bases, with 11 bases remaining between them. This CDR3 comprises 13 residues. CDR3: CASSAGLPYEQYF. In DNA form, the CDR3 reads TGTGCCAGCAGCGCAGGGCTGCCATACGAGCAGTACTTC.

This clone was picked up one time. The chain carries TRBV4-1 and TRBJ1-4; D remains ambiguous. This CDR3 spans 14 amino acids. The germline gives CDR1 MGHRA, CDR2 YSYEKL. Trimming pared 2 bases from V and 8 bases from J, leaving 12 bases between. The CDR3, as DNA: TGCGCCAGCAGCCAAATCGAGGCGGGGGAAAAACTGTTTTTT. Its translation is CASSQIEAGEKLFF.

The chain couples TRBV28 to TRBJ2-1; TRBD2 might be the D (5 bases). V was cut by 4 bases and J by 0 bases, with 10 bases left in between. Germline values: CDR1 MDHEN, CDR2 SYDVKM. The CDR3 spans 15 residues. CDR3 nucleotide sequence: TGTGCCAGCAGTTGGCGAGGGAGCTCCTACAATGAGCAGTTCTTC. Translated: CASSWRGSSYNEQFF.

This rearrangement joins TRBV5-3 to TRBJ2-1, with TRBD2 matching over 10 bases. TRBV5-3 is assigned to the ORF class and has an uncertain function. V was clipped by 3 bases and J by 0 bases; unmatched bases: 6. The CDR3 contains 17 residues. The CDR3 protein is CARSCRTSGGSYNEQFF. The CDR3 coding sequence is TGTGCCAGAAGCTGTAGGACTAGCGGAGGCTCCTACAATGAGCAGTTCTTC.

The V gene is TRBV28, the J gene TRBJ2-1, with no clear D. V was trimmed by 5 bases and J by 7 bases, leaving 9 bases between them. This CDR3 comprises 12 residues. Germline CDR1 is MDHEN and CDR2 is SYDVKM. The CDR3 protein is CASSAQWNEQFF. The DNA for the CDR3 is TGTGCCAGCAGTGCCCAGTGGAATGAGCAGTTCTTC.

In this sample, this clone turned up once. The chain links TRBV6-4 to TRBJ2-3, with 8 nucleotides matching TRBD2. V gave up 2 bases and J gave up 4 bases; unmatched junction bases: 2. Germline V gene data show CDR1 as MRHNA and CDR2 as SNTAGT. The CDR3 consists of 14 residues. The CDR3 reads CASSDAGGSDTQYF. The CDR3 DNA reads as TGTGCCAGCAGTGACGCGGGAGGTTCAGATACGCAGTATTTT.

The V and J genes are TRBV12-5 and TRBJ2-7, with D maybe TRBD2 (6 bases). This CDR3 contains 16 residues. Trimming took off 3 bases at V and 1 base at J, with 16 bases between the two ends. Germline CDR1 and CDR2: LGHNT and FRNRAP. The CDR3 is CASGFGPGTESYEQYF. As DNA, the CDR3 is TGTGCTAGTGGTTTTGGTCCTGGGACTGAGTCCTACGAGCAGTACTTC.

The chain links TRBV7-7 to TRBJ2-3, with 9 bases lining up with TRBD2. The trim removed 5 bases at V and 1 base at J, leaving 7 bases unmatched. This CDR3 contains 16 residues. The V gene's germline CDR1 is SSHAT and CDR2 FNYEAQ (reference sequence). The CDR3 sequence: CASSQGTSTRTDTQYF. DNA for the CDR3: TGTGCCAGCAGCCAGGGGACTAGCACACGCACAGATACGCAGTATTTT.

This chain links TRBV28 with TRBJ1-4; 8 positions match TRBD1. The CDR3 contains 14 residues. The junction had 1 base not matched to a gene; V was cut back by 0 bases and J by 7 bases. Looked up from germline, CDR1 is MDHEN and CDR2 is SYDVKM. CDR3 nucleotides: TGTGCCAGCAGTTTATGGGACAGGGTTGAAAAACTGTTTTTT. It translates to CASSLWDRVEKLFF.

The chain is built from TRBV14 and TRBJ1-2; D might be TRBD1 (6 bases). CDR3 size: 15 residues. Germline values: CDR1 SGHDN, CDR2 FVKESK. The ends were cut back, 4 bases at V and 6 bases at J, with 18 bases in the middle. The chain's CDR3 is CASSRQTQGDDGYTF. DNA of the CDR3: TGTGCCAGCAGCCGTCAGACACAGGGAGATGATGGCTACACCTTC.

The chain has TRBV6-5 and TRBJ1-2, with 10 positions matching TRBD1. Germline CDR1 and CDR2: MNHEY and SVGAGI. The length of the CDR3 is 13 residues. The V segment lost 6 bases and the J segment 5 bases; nucleotides outside the gene matches: 3. The CDR3 bases are TGTGCCAGCAGCAAGGACAGGGGGTATGGCTACACCTTC. Translation: CASSKDRGYGYTF.

The genes are TRBV10-3 and TRBJ2-7, with D possibly TRBD1 on 5 matching bases. CDR3 length: 9 amino acids. CDR1 is ENHRY and CDR2 is SYGVKD in the germline V gene. V was trimmed by 10 bases and J by 9 bases, leaving 10 bases between them. CDR3 bases: TGTGCCACCGCAGGGTGGCAGTACTTC. Amino acids: CATAGWQYF.

The chain combines TRBV15 with TRBJ2-2, with a tentative D call TRBD2 (6 bases). The CDR3 is 16 residues long. Germline loops: CDR1 LNHNV, CDR2 YYDKDF (reference sequence). V dropped 5 bases and J dropped 0 bases, with 13 bases sitting between them. CDR3 coding DNA: TGTGCCACCAGCGGGGGGATATCCGCGAACACCGGGGAGCTGTTTTTT. It yields the protein CATSGGISANTGELFF.

The chain is built from TRBV12-3 or TRBV12-4 and TRBJ2-1, with 7 nucleotides matching TRBD2. The CDR3 contains 12 residues. V lost 3 bases, J lost 9 bases, and 2 bases stayed unmatched. CDR3 protein: CASSFGGTEQFF. As DNA, the CDR3 is TGTGCCAGCAGTTTCGGGGGGACTGAGCAGTTCTTC.

This clone was seen more than once but under ten times. The chain employs TRBV29-1 and TRBJ2-1, with 8 bases identical to TRBD1. CDR1 and CDR2 (germline): SQVTM, ANQGSEA. This CDR3 has 17 amino acids. Trimming at V came to 1 base and at J to 0 bases, leaving 8 bases not matched to a gene. The DNA for the CDR3 is TGCAGCGTTGAAGCCCCTGGACAGGGAGGCTCCTACAATGAGCAGTTCTTC. It encodes CSVEAPGQGGSYNEQFF.

The gene calls are TRBV6-1 and TRBJ1-6; D call uncertain. The germline gives CDR1 MNHNS, CDR2 SASEGT. Between the trimmed V and J ends, which lost 1 base and 10 bases, there was a span of 8 bases. This CDR3 is built from 13 residues. The CDR3 nucleotides are TGTGCCAGCAGTGAAGTGGGAGAGTCACCCCTCCACTTT. It codes for CASSEVGESPLHF.

The chain combines TRBV28 with TRBJ1-3, with D tentatively TRBD1 (5 bases). Trimming pared 7 bases from V and 2 bases from J, leaving 15 bases between. Germline CDR1 and CDR2: MDHEN and SYDVKM. The CDR3 length is 15 residues. The CDR3 nucleotides read TGTGCCAGCACCCCCGCGGGGCTTACTGGAAACACCATATATTTT. Protein product: CASTPAGLTGNTIYF.

V is TRBV3-1 (or the pseudogene TRBV3-2) and J is TRBJ2-7; D possibly corresponds to TRBD1 (6 bases). V was pared by 4 bases and J by 4 bases, with 17 bases between. Germline V gene data show CDR1 as LGHDT and CDR2 as YNNKEL (reference sequence). The CDR3 covers 15 residues. The CDR3 DNA sequence: TGTGCCAGCAGCCCAAGAGGTACAGGGATGTACGAGCAGTACTTC. Its protein product is CASSPRGTGMYEQYF.